A selection of T cell receptor beta chains follows, all from one sample in a study of blood T cells in healthy people across ages. One entry per CDR3 protein results from TCRdb running MiXCR on the 5' RACE reads. The repertoire consists of about 800,000 distinct CDR3 sequences, with roughly 60% occurring once and the leading ten covering roughly 20%. The sequenced sample was blood. These receptors were collected from a man aged 25-45 years in good health. The CDR3 runs from the conserved cysteine through the conserved F or W. D genes are given only for firm matches. A clone size is listed for some rows: how often the clone was seen (once, few, many), or a class if it is expanded.

cdr3_length	v_call	j_call	clone_size	d_call	cdr3_nt	cdr3_aa
15	TRBV10-3	TRBJ2-1	many	.	TGTGCCATCAGTGATATAGGCGAATCCTACAATGAGCAGTTCTTC	CAISDIGESYNEQFF
15	TRBV4-2	TRBJ2-7	.	TRBD2	TGTGCCAGCAGCCAAGTAGGGACTATCGTTAATGAGCAGTACTTC	CASSQVGTIVNEQYF
14	TRBV5-1	TRBJ2-1	.	TRBD1	TGCGCCAGCAAGAAAGGACAGGGGATGTATGAGCAGTTCTTC	CASKKGQGMYEQFF
15	TRBV11-2	TRBJ2-5	once	.	TGTGCCAGCAGCCTGGGCACAGGGTTTAGGGAGACCCAGTACTTC	CASSLGTGFRETQYF
15	TRBV28	TRBJ2-7	.	TRBD2	TGTGCCAGCAGTGTTTGGACTAGCGGACCCTACGAGCAGTACTTC	CASSVWTSGPYEQYF
13	TRBV29-1	TRBJ1-1	.	.	TGCAGCGCTAGAACGTGGACGGGGACTGAAGCTTTCTTT	CSARTWTGTEAFF
15	TRBV10-3	TRBJ2-3	once	TRBD2	TGTGCCATCGGGGGACTAAGCACCTACACGGATACGCAGTATTTT	CAIGGLSTYTDTQYF
14	TRBV6-6	TRBJ2-1	.	.	TGTGCCAGCACGTTATCTCTCGGGTCCAATGAGCAGTTCTTC	CASTLSLGSNEQFF
15	TRBV12-3/TRBV12-4	TRBJ2-4	.	TRBD2	TGTGCCAGCAGCTTTGCCGGGAGGACCAAAAACATTCAGTACTTC	CASSFAGRTKNIQYF
15	TRBV7-3	TRBJ2-7	.	.	TGTGCCAGCAGCTTAAGGGAAGGGGACGGATACGAGCAGTACTTC	CASSLREGDGYEQYF
14	TRBV6-5	TRBJ1-2	.	.	TGTGCCAGCAGTTCCGCAGACGATAACTATGGCTACACCTTC	CASSSADDNYGYTF
15	TRBV20-1	TRBJ1-6	.	.	TGCAGTGCTAGAGCAGCGGGGGTCCTTAATTCACCCCTCCACTTT	CSARAAGVLNSPLHF
12	TRBV6-6	TRBJ2-5	.	.	TGTGCCAGCAGTAAAGTCCAGGATGAGCAGTACTTC	CASSKVQDEQYF
14	TRBV9	TRBJ1-2	few	TRBD1	TGTGCCAGCAGTTTGGGGACAGGACGTCATGGCTACACCTTC	CASSLGTGRHGYTF
14	TRBV27	TRBJ2-7	.	.	TGTGCCAGCAGACGGAGAACGGTCACCTACGAGCAGTACTTC	CASRRRTVTYEQYF
11	TRBV29-1	TRBJ1-1	.	.	TGCGGCGTTGAAAAGGGGCAGAAAGCTTTCTTT	CGVEKGQKAFF
11	TRBV20-1	TRBJ1-2	.	.	TGCAGTGCACTGATTACAAGGGGCTACACCTTC	CSALITRGYTF
15	TRBV20-1	TRBJ2-7	.	TRBD2	TGCAGTGCTGCCCGCCGGACTAGCGGAACCTACGAGCAGTACTTC	CSAARRTSGTYEQYF
16	TRBV7-9	TRBJ2-1	.	.	TGTGCCAGCAGCTTTCAAAAGAGGCGGGATTACAATGAGCAGTTCTTC	CASSFQKRRDYNEQFF
14	TRBV9	TRBJ1-2	.	.	TGTGCCAGCAGCGAGAGGAGGGGAGACTATGGCTACACCTTC	CASSERRGDYGYTF
14	TRBV5-1	TRBJ2-5	once	TRBD1	TGCGCCAGCAACACCGGACAGGGTCAAGAGACCCAGTACTTC	CASNTGQGQETQYF
15	TRBV7-2	TRBJ2-7	.	.	TGTGCCTGCAGCTTCGTGACACCGGCTACCTACGAGCAGTACTTC	CACSFVTPATYEQYF
13	TRBV12-3/TRBV12-4	TRBJ1-1	few	.	TGTGCCAGCAGTCCGTCGACGGCTAATGAAGCTTTCTTT	CASSPSTANEAFF
13	TRBV21-1	TRBJ1-2	few	.	TGTGCCAGCAGCAAGGACCGAGGAGGCGGCTACACCTTC	CASSKDRGGGYTF
15	TRBV5-1	TRBJ2-7	.	TRBD1	TGCGCCAGCAGCTTGGTCGGGACAGGGAACTACGAGCAGTACTTC	CASSLVGTGNYEQYF
16	TRBV29-1	TRBJ1-2	.	.	TGCAGCGTTGAAGGGGGGGTCGGGGGGCCCGTCTATGGCTACACCTTC	CSVEGGVGGPVYGYTF
14	TRBV5-1	TRBJ2-3	few	.	TGCGCCAGCAGCCTAGGACAGATGACAGATACGCAGTATTTT	CASSLGQMTDTQYF
15	TRBV15	TRBJ2-1	few	TRBD2	TGTGCCACCAGCAGAGACCGGGAGGACTACAATGAGCAGTTCTTC	CATSRDREDYNEQFF
16	TRBV4-2	TRBJ2-6	few	.	TGTGCCAGCAGCCAAGATAGGGAATCTGGGGCCAACGTCCTGACTTTC	CASSQDRESGANVLTF
14	TRBV2	TRBJ2-3	.	TRBD2	TGTGCCAGCAGGAGACTAGCGGGAGCAGATACGCAGTATTTT	CASRRLAGADTQYF
13	TRBV6-2/TRBV6-3	TRBJ2-5	.	.	TGTGCCAGCAGTTTGCCCCCAGGGGTGAAGCAGTACTTC	CASSLPPGVKQYF
16	TRBV7-8	TRBJ2-7	few	TRBD2	TGTGCCAGCAGCTTATACATAGCGGGAGGGCTGAACGAGCAGTACTTC	CASSLYIAGGLNEQYF
14	TRBV5-1	TRBJ2-1	.	TRBD1	TGCGCCAGCAGCTTAGGGGGCGCGGTCAATGAGCAGTTCTTC	CASSLGGAVNEQFF
12	TRBV29-1	TRBJ2-1	few	.	TGCAGCGTAGGGGAGGTCGGGAATGAGCAGTTCTTC	CSVGEVGNEQFF
13	TRBV29-1	TRBJ2-3	.	.	TGCACCATTCTGGCCTTACCTTCAGATACGCAGTATTTT	CTILALPSDTQYF
13	TRBV7-2	TRBJ2-7	.	.	TGTGCCAGCAGCTTAGTAGATAACAATGAGCAGTACTTC	CASSLVDNNEQYF
14	TRBV5-5	TRBJ2-1	.	TRBD1	TGTGCCAGCAGCTTAGACAGGGAATACAATGAGCAGTTCTTC	CASSLDREYNEQFF
16	TRBV5-1	TRBJ2-5	.	TRBD2	TGCGCCAGCAGCCCGCGCAGCGGGGGCAACCAAGAGACCCAGTACTTC	CASSPRSGGNQETQYF
15	TRBV9	TRBJ1-2	once	.	TGTGCCAGCAGCGTAGAAGCAGGGTCGAGCTATGGCTACACCTTC	CASSVEAGSSYGYTF
15	TRBV5-4	TRBJ2-5	.	.	TGTGCCAGCAGTTCACTTCCTAGTTCGGGTTCGACCCAGTACTTC	CASSSLPSSGSTQYF
15	TRBV7-2	TRBJ2-7	many	TRBD2	TGTGCCAGCAGCTTCCAGCTAGCGGCCTCCTACGAGCAGTACTTC	CASSFQLAASYEQYF
16	TRBV11-2	TRBJ2-4	.	TRBD1	TGTGCCAGCAGCTTTCGCGGGACAGGGCCCAAAAACATTCAGTACTTC	CASSFRGTGPKNIQYF
12	TRBV9	TRBJ2-7	.	.	TGTGCCAGCAGACCGGGACAGCGGGCCCAGTACTTC	CASRPGQRAQYF
13	TRBV9	TRBJ2-7	once	TRBD1	TGTGCCAGCAGCGTCTCGACAGGGTCCGAGCAGTACTTC	CASSVSTGSEQYF
13	TRBV5-4	TRBJ1-2	.	.	TGTGCCAGCAGCTTGGACAGGGTCTCGGTCTACACCTTC	CASSLDRVSVYTF
15	TRBV5-1	TRBJ2-5	few	TRBD1	TGCGCCAGCAGATTGACAGGGGCAGCCGACCGAGCCCAGTACTTC	CASRLTGAADRAQYF
15	TRBV28	TRBJ2-7	.	.	TGTGCCAGCACCTCCCCGTTCCAGGGCCCCTACGAGCAGTACTTC	CASTSPFQGPYEQYF
12	TRBV29-1	TRBJ1-1	.	.	TGCAGCATGAGATCGGGGGAGTCTGAAGCTTTCTTT	CSMRSGESEAFF
15	TRBV28	TRBJ2-3	.	.	TGTGCCAGCAGCGAGGGACTCCTCTCCCCAGATACGCAGTATTTT	CASSEGLLSPDTQYF
13	TRBV7-9	TRBJ2-1	once	TRBD2	TGTGCCAGCAGACCGAGCGGGACGGGTGAGCAGTTCTTC	CASRPSGTGEQFF
15	TRBV29-1	TRBJ2-1	few	.	TGCAGCGTTGAAGATCGCAGGGGAGACGCAGATGAGCAGTTCTTC	CSVEDRRGDADEQFF
12	TRBV2	TRBJ1-2	.	.	TGTGCCAGCAGTGAAGCGGGGAACAGACGCACCTTC	CASSEAGNRRTF
16	TRBV4-1	TRBJ1-2	.	.	TGCGCCAGCAGCCAAGAATTTGGACAGCGGGAGGATGGCTACACCTTC	CASSQEFGQREDGYTF
16	TRBV7-2	TRBJ2-3	many	TRBD2	TGTGCCAGCAGCTCAAGACTAGCGGGACCCACAGATACGCAGTATTTT	CASSSRLAGPTDTQYF
17	TRBV5-6	TRBJ2-3	.	TRBD2	TGTGCCAGCAGCCGTCGGACTAGCGGACCTAGCACAGATACGCAGTATTTT	CASSRRTSGPSTDTQYF